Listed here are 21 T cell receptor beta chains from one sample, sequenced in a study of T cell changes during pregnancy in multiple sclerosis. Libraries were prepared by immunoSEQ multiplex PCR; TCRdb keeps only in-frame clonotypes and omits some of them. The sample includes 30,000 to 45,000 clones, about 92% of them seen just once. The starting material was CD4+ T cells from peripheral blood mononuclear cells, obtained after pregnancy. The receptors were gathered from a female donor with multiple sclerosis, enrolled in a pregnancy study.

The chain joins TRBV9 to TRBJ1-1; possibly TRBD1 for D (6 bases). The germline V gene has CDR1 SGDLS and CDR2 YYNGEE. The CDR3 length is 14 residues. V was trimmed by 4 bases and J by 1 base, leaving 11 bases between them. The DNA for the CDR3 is TGTGCCAGCAGCCGGACAGTGAGGAACACTGAAGCTTTCTTT. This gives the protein CASSRTVRNTEAFF.

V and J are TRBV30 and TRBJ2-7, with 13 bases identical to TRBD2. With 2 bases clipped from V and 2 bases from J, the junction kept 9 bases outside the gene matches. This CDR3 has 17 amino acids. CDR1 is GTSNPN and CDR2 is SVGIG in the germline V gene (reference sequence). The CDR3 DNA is TGTGCCTGGAGTCCACTGTGGACTAGCGGGAGTGCCTACGAGCAGTACTTC. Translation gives CAWSPLWTSGSAYEQYF.

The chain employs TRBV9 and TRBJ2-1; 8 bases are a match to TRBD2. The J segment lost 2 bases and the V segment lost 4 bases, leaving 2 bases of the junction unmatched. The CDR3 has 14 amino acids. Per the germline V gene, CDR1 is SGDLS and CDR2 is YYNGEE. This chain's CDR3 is CASSLAGTYNEQFF. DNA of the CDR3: TGTGCCAGCAGCTTAGCGGGGACCTACAATGAGCAGTTCTTC.

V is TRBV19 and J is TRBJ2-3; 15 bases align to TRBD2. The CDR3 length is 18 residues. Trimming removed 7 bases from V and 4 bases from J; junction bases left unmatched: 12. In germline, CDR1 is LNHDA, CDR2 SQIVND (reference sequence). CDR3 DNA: TGTGCCAGTACCCAAATGAGGACTAGCGGGGGGGCCGCAGATACGCAGTATTTT. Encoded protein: CASTQMRTSGGAADTQYF.

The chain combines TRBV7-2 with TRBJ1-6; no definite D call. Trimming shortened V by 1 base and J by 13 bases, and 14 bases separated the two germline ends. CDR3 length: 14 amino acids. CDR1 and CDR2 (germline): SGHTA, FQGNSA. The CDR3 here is CASSLGVNVRPLHF. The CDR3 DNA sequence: TGTGCCAGCAGCTTAGGCGTGAATGTCAGGCCCCTCCACTTT.

The CDR3 loop reads CASSLAAGEQGYEQYF. The CDR3 DNA follows: TGTGCCAGCAGCTTGGCCGCGGGCGAACAGGGCTACGAGCAGTACTTC. The chain uses TRBV5-4 and TRBJ2-7, with D maybe TRBD1 (6 bases). The CDR3 runs 16 residues. The germline V and J ends were trimmed by 0 bases and 3 bases, with 16 bases remaining between them. In germline, CDR1 is SGHNT, CDR2 YYREEE (reference sequence).

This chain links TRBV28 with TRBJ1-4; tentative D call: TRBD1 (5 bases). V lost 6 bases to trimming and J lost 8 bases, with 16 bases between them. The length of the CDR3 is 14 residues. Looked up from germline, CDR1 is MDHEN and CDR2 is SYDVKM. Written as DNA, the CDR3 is TGTGCCAGCAGGACCCCCGGGGGGAACGAAAAACTGTTTTTT. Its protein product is CASRTPGGNEKLFF.

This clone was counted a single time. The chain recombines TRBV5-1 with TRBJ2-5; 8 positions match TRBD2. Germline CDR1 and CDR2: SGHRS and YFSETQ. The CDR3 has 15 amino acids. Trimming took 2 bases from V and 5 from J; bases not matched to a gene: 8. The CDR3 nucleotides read TGCGCCAGCAGCTTTGGGCTAGCGGGTAGCGAGACCCAGTACTTC. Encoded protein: CASSFGLAGSETQYF.

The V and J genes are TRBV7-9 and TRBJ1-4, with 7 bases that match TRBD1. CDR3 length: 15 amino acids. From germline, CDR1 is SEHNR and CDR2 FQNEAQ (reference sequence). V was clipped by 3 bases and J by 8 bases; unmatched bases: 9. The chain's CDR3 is CASSLWTGVWEKLFF. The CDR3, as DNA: TGTGCCAGCAGCTTGTGGACAGGAGTATGGGAAAAACTGTTTTTT.

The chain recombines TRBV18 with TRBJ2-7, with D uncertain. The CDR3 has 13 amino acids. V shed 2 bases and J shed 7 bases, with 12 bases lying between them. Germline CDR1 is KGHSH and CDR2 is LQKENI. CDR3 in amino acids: CASSPGFRLEQYF. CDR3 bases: TGTGCCAGCTCACCAGGTTTCAGGTTGGAGCAGTACTTC.

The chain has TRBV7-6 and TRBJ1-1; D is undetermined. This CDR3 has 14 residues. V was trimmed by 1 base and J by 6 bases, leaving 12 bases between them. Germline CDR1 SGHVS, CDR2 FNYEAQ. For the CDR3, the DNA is TGTGCCAGCAGCTTAGACGAGGGTAGCGCTGAAGCTTTCTTT. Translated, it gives CASSLDEGSAEAFF.

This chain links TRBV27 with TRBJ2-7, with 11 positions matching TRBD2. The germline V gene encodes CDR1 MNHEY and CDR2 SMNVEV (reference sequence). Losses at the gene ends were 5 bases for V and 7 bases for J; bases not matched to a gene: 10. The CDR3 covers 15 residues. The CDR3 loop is CASSPLAGVQSEQYF. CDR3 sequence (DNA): TGTGCCAGCAGTCCACTAGCGGGAGTCCAAAGTGAGCAGTACTTC.

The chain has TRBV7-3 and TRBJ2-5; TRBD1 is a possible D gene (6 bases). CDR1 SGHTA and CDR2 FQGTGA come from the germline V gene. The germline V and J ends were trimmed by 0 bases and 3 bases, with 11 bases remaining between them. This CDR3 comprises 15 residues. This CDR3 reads CASSLTGAGKETQYF. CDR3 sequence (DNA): TGTGCCAGCAGCTTAACGGGGGCCGGTAAAGAGACCCAGTACTTC.

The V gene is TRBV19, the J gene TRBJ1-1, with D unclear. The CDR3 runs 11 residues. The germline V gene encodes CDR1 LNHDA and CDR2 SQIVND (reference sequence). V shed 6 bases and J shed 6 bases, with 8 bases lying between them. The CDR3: CASSSRSEAFF. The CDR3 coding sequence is TGTGCCAGTAGCTCTAGATCTGAAGCTTTCTTT.

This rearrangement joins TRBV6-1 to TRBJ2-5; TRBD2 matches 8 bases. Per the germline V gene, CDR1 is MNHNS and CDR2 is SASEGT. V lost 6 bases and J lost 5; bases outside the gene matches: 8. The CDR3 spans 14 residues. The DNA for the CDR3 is TGTGCCAGCAGGACCCGGGGGGGAGCGGAGACCCAGTACTTC. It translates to CASRTRGGAETQYF.

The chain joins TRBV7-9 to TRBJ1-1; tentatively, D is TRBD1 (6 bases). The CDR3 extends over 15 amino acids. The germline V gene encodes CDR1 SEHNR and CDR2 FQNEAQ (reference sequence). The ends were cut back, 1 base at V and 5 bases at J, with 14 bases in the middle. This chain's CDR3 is CASSLGAGEGTEAFF. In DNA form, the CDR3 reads TGTGCCAGCAGCTTAGGTGCAGGGGAAGGGACTGAAGCTTTCTTT.

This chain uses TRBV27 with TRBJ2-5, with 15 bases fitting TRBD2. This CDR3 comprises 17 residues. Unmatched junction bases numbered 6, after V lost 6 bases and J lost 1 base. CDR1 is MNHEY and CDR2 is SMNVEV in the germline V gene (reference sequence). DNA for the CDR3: TGTGCCAGCAGAAGGACTAGCGGGAGGGCCAGCCAAGAGACCCAGTACTTC. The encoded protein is CASRRTSGRASQETQYF.

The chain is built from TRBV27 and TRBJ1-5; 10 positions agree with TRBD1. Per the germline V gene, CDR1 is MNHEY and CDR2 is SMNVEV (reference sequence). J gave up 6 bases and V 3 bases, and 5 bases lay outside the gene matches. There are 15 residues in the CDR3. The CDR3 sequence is CASSFSGTGAQPQHF. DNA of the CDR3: TGTGCCAGCAGTTTTTCCGGGACAGGGGCTCAGCCCCAGCATTTT.

CDR3 region: CASSWGDLSNQPQHF. DNA for the CDR3: TGCGCCAGCAGCTGGGGGGATCTGAGCAATCAGCCCCAGCATTTT. The chain has TRBV5-1 and TRBJ1-5; maybe TRBD1 (5 bases). This CDR3 has 15 amino acids. V lost 3 bases and J lost 1, with 11 bases in between. The germline gives CDR1 SGHRS, CDR2 YFSETQ.

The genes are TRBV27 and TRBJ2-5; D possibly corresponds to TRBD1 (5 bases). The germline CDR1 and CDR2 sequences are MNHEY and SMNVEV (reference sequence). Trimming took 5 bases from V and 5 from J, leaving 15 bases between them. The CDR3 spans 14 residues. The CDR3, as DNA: TGTGCCAGCAGTGCCCTTACTGGGGCTGAGACCCAGTACTTC. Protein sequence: CASSALTGAETQYF.

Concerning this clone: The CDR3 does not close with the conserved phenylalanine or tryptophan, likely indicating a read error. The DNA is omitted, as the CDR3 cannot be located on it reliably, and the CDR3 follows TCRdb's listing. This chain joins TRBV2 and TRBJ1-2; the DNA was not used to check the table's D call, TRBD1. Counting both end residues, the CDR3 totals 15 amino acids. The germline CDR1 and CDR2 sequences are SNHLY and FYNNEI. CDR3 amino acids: CASSEGVGQGARFTS.